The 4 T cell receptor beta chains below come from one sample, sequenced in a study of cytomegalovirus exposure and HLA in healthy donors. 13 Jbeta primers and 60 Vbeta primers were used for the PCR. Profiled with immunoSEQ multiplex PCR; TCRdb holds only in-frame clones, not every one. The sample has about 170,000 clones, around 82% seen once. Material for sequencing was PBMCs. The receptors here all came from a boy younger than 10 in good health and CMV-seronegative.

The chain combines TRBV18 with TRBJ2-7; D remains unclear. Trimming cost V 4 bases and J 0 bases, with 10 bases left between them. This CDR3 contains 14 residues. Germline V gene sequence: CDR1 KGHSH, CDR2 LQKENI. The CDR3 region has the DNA TGTGCCAGCTCACAATATGGCCCCTCCTACGAGCAGTACTTC. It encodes CASSQYGPSYEQYF.

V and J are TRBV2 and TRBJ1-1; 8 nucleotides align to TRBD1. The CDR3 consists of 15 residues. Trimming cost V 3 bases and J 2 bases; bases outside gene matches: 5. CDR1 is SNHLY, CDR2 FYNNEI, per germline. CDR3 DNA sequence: TGTGCCAGCAGTGATTGGGGACAGGTCAACACTGAAGCTTTCTTT. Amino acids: CASSDWGQVNTEAFF.

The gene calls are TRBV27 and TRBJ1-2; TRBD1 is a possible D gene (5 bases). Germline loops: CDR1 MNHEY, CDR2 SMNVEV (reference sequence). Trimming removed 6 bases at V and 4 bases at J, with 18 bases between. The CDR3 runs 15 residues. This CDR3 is CASRPGQPVSYGYTF. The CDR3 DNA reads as TGTGCCAGCAGACCTGGACAACCGGTCTCCTATGGCTACACCTTC.

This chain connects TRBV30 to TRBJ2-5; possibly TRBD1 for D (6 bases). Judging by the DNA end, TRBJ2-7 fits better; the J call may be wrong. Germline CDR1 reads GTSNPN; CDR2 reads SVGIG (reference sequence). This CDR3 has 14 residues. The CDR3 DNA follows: TGTGCCTGGAGTGATGGGACACTCCCCTACGAGCAGTACTTC. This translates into CAWSDGTLPYEQYF.